A selection of T cell receptor beta chains follows, all from one sample in a study of Tregs in tolerant kidney transplant recipients. Clones were read by immunoSEQ multiplex PCR, and TCRdb kept only the in-frame ones, dropping some. Counted here are more than 90,000 clones, approximately 93% occurring once; the ten biggest clones make up roughly 1.7%. The source was CD4+ T cells from blood (PBMCs), collected 12 months after the transplant. The receptors were sampled from a human patient who received a combined kidney and bone marrow transplant. Some of the T cells may derive from the graft donor. CDR3s include the opening cysteine and the closing phenylalanine or tryptophan. A D gene is named only where the DNA matches it firmly. The listing skips clone size in some rows; elsewhere it reads once, few, many or a size class.

J	size	V	D	DNA	CDR3
TRBJ2-3	-	TRBV27	TRBD2	TGTGCCAGCAGTTCCATGGGACTAGCGGGAGGGCCGGGCACAGATACGCAGTATTTT	CASSSMGLAGGPGTDTQYF
TRBJ2-1	once	TRBV5-1	TRBD2	TGCGCCAGCAGCTTGGGACAGGGGCTAGCGGGAGTCCCAAATGAGCAGTTCTTC	CASSLGQGLAGVPNEQFF
TRBJ2-1	-	TRBV10-2	TRBD2	TGCGCCAGCAGACTAGCGGGAGGGTTTGTTAGTTCTTACAATGAGCAGTTCTTC	CASRLAGGFVSSYNEQFF
TRBJ1-1	-	TRBV11-2	-	TGTGCCAGCAGCCTACGGGACTACATCAGAGCTTTCTTT	CASSLRDYIRAFF
TRBJ2-3	-	TRBV19	TRBD2	TGTGCCAGTAGTAGGCCCGGACTAGCGGGGGGTCGGACAGATACGCAGTATTTT	CASSRPGLAGGRTDTQYF
TRBJ1-2	-	TRBV5-4	-	TGTGCCAGCAGCTGGCGGGACCCGGGCTATGGCTACACCTTC	CASSWRDPGYGYTF
TRBJ2-7	-	TRBV4-3	-	TGCGCCAGCAGCCTCGTCAGGGGCTACGAGCAGTACTTC	CASSLVRGYEQYF
TRBJ1-2	-	TRBV18	-	TGTGCCAGCTCACCTGGGGACATAAACTATGGCTACACCTTC	CASSPGDINYGYTF
TRBJ2-6	-	TRBV9	-	TGTGCCAGCAGCCCAGACTCGGGGGCCAACGTCCTGACTTTC	CASSPDSGANVLTF
TRBJ2-7	-	TRBV7-2	-	TGTGCCAGCAGCTTAAGGGGTAATAATCCGATAATCTACGAGCAGTACTTC	CASSLRGNNPIIYEQYF
TRBJ2-3	-	TRBV29-1	TRBD2	TGCAGCGTTGAAGATCCCTACCGTGGGGGAGGGTCCACAGATACGCAGTATTTT	CSVEDPYRGGGSTDTQYF
TRBJ1-5	-	TRBV6-5	TRBD1	TGTGCCAGCAGGGGACAGGGGCCTAGCAATCAGCCCCAGCATTTT	CASRGQGPSNQPQHF
TRBJ1-5	-	TRBV19	-	TGTGCCAGTCACAGACATAGCAATCAGCCCCAGCATTTT	CASHRHSNQPQHF
TRBJ1-4	-	TRBV9	TRBD1	TGTGCCAGCAGCGTAGGACAGGGGGCAACGGGTGAAAAACTGTTTTTT	CASSVGQGATGEKLFF
TRBJ2-1	-	TRBV4-1	TRBD1	TGCGCCAGCAGCCTCCGGGGACAGGCCCCAAATGAGCAGTTCTTC	CASSLRGQAPNEQFF
TRBJ2-1	-	TRBV15	-	TGTGCCACCAGCAGAGACACAAGCAATGAGCAGTTCTTC	CATSRDTSNEQFF
TRBJ1-2	-	TRBV6-6	-	TGTGCCAGCAGTCGACAGGAGACTAACTATGGCTACACCTTC	CASSRQETNYGYTF
TRBJ2-1	-	TRBV5-5	-	TGTGCCAGCAGCTTGGACAGGGTTTCCTACAATGAGCAGTTCTTC	CASSLDRVSYNEQFF
TRBJ2-5	-	TRBV7-9	TRBD2	TGTGCCAGCAGCTTAGGGGACTATCTCCAAGAGACCCAGTACTTC	CASSLGDYLQETQYF
TRBJ2-5	-	TRBV30	TRBD2	TGTGCCTGGAGTAAGGGACTACAAGAGACCCAGTACTTC	CAWSKGLQETQYF
TRBJ2-5	-	TRBV7-9	-	TGTGCCAGCAGTCAGACAGAAACCCAGTACTTC	CASSQTETQYF
TRBJ2-3	-	TRBV5-4	TRBD2	TGTGCCAGCAGCCCGGGACTAGCGGGAGTGGGGGCAGATACGCAGTATTTT	CASSPGLAGVGADTQYF
TRBJ2-7	-	TRBV7-2	-	TGTGCCAGCAGCCCATCGGGGACATCCTACGAGCAGTACTTC	CASSPSGTSYEQYF
TRBJ2-2	once	TRBV5-1	TRBD2	TGCGCCAGCAGCACCCCGGGGACTAGCGGGAGTTGGGACACCGGGGAGCTGTTTTTT	CASSTPGTSGSWDTGELFF
TRBJ1-2	-	TRBV5-1	-	TGCGCCAGCAGCTTAAACCGGGAGGGAGGCGGCTACACCTTC	CASSLNREGGGYTF
TRBJ1-1	-	TRBV5-1	TRBD1	TGCGCCAGCAGGGGACAGGGAGGAAACACTGAAGCTTTCTTT	CASRGQGGNTEAFF
TRBJ2-3	-	TRBV4-3	-	TGCGCCAGCAGCCAAGACGCGGCAGGGTCAGATACGCAGTATTTT	CASSQDAAGSDTQYF
TRBJ2-7	once	TRBV5-1	TRBD1	TGCGCCAGCAAATCCTCGACAGGGTTAGGGTACGAGCAGTACTTC	CASKSSTGLGYEQYF
TRBJ2-2	-	TRBV4-1	-	TGCGCCAGCAGCCTCCCGAGACAGGCTAACACCGGGGAGCTGTTTTTT	CASSLPRQANTGELFF
TRBJ1-1	-	TRBV9	TRBD1	TGTGCCAGCACGAGACTACATCCGGGACAGGGGGCGAGCAAAGACACTGAAGCTTTCTTT	CASTRLHPGQGASKDTEAFF
TRBJ2-7	once	TRBV30	-	TGTGCCTGGAGTCCCCTTTGGGGGCCCCGCTACGAGCAGTACTTC	CAWSPLWGPRYEQYF
TRBJ2-1	-	TRBV25-1	TRBD2	TGTGCCAGCAGGGGGAGGGGCTATGAGCAGTTCTTC	CASRGRGYEQFF
TRBJ1-1	-	TRBV5-1	-	TGCGCCAGCAGCTTGGCCGTGGGGCAGGGCAACACTGAAGCTTTCTTT	CASSLAVGQGNTEAFF
TRBJ1-1	-	TRBV6-1	TRBD1	TGTGCCAGCAGTGCGACAGGGGGCGACACTGAAGCTTTCTTT	CASSATGGDTEAFF
TRBJ2-7	-	TRBV21-1	-	TGTGCCAGCAGCTTCCGACAGCCCGACTACGAGCAGTACTTC	CASSFRQPDYEQYF
TRBJ2-1	-	TRBV7-2	TRBD2	TGTGCCAGCAGCTTTAGGACTAGCTTCCCCGATGAGCAGTTCTTC	CASSFRTSFPDEQFF